Listed below are T cell receptor beta chains from one sample, sequenced in a study of control samples from healthy donors and cancer patients. Method: immunoSEQ multiplex PCR; TCRdb's copy keeps in-frame clones and lacks some. The sample holds fewer than 200,000 clones, 90% to 95% seen once. Input material: blood. The receptors were sampled from a man between 18 and 29 years old in good health. CDR3s include the opening cysteine and the closing phenylalanine or tryptophan. Each record gives: V gene, D gene, clone size, J gene, CDR3 DNA, CDR3 protein. The D gene is left open where the match is weak. The size entry is marked missing in some rows and otherwise reads once, few, many or a size class.

TRBV5-6	-	-	TRBJ2-1	TGTGCCAGCAGCTTGCAGGGGCCGAGTGAGCAGTTCTTC	CASSLQGPSEQFF
TRBV3-1/TRBV3-2	-	many	TRBJ1-2	TGTGCCAGCAGTTTGGGAGTTAACTATGGCTACACCTTC	CASSLGVNYGYTF
TRBV4-1	-	-	TRBJ2-1	TGCGCCAGCAGCCAAGAAGAATACAATGAGCAGTTCTTC	CASSQEEYNEQFF
TRBV11-2	-	-	TRBJ2-5	TGTGCCAGCAGCTATGGAGAGACCCAGTACTTC	CASSYGETQYF
TRBV6-5	TRBD1	-	TRBJ1-2	TGTGCCAGCAGCCGCCTCTCCGTCGACAGGGATGGCTACACCTTC	CASSRLSVDRDGYTF
TRBV2	-	-	TRBJ1-1	TGTGCCAGCAGGCCCCGACAGGTCTTGAACACTGAAGCTTTCTTT	CASRPRQVLNTEAFF
TRBV7-8	TRBD1	-	TRBJ1-1	TGTGCCAGCAGCGCGGACAGGGGAGCCACTGAAGCTTTCTTT	CASSADRGATEAFF
TRBV27	TRBD1	-	TRBJ1-4	TGTGCCAGCAGTTCTCACAGGGGTGGAGAAAAACTGTTTTTT	CASSSHRGGEKLFF
TRBV12-5	-	-	TRBJ1-1	TGTGCTAGTGGTGCCGGGACTCCGAACACTGAAGCTTTCTTT	CASGAGTPNTEAFF
TRBV4-1	TRBD2	-	TRBJ2-2	TGCGCCAGCAGCCAAGGACTAGCGGGGATTGGTGCCGGGGAGCTGTTTTTT	CASSQGLAGIGAGELFF
TRBV5-1	TRBD2	-	TRBJ2-3	TGCGCCAGCAGCTTGGGACTAGCGGGGGGGCAAGATACGCAGTATTTT	CASSLGLAGGQDTQYF
TRBV19	TRBD2	once	TRBJ2-3	TGTGCCAGTAGTATTCCTAGCGGGGGTACAGATACGCAGTATTTT	CASSIPSGGTDTQYF
TRBV6-5	-	-	TRBJ1-2	TGTGCCAGCAGTTACTCGTGGAGGGAAGCTAACTATGGCTACACCTTC	CASSYSWREANYGYTF
TRBV18	-	-	TRBJ1-2	TGTGCCAGCTCACCAACTGGGGCGGGCAGAAACTATGGCTACACCTTC	CASSPTGAGRNYGYTF
TRBV5-1	-	-	TRBJ2-7	TGCGCCAGCAGCTTGAAATTAGACGGCCTCTACGAGCAGTACTTC	CASSLKLDGLYEQYF
TRBV2	-	-	TRBJ2-3	TGTGCCAGCAATATCTGGGGGTATCAGGGGCCCACAGATACGCAGTATTTT	CASNIWGYQGPTDTQYF
TRBV7-3	-	-	TRBJ2-7	TGTGCCAGCAGCTTCGACAGGACCTACGAGCAGTACTTC	CASSFDRTYEQYF
TRBV6-5	-	once	TRBJ1-6	TGTGCCAGCAAGGTCTTTTTCTATAATTCACCCCTCCACTTT	CASKVFFYNSPLHF
TRBV28	-	-	TRBJ2-3	TGTGCCAGCAGTTTTGGAGCAGATACGCAGTATTTT	CASSFGADTQYF
TRBV6-6	TRBD1	-	TRBJ2-7	TGTGCCAGCAGTTACTCGGGGGACAGGGTCGACGAGCAGTACTTC	CASSYSGDRVDEQYF
TRBV7-8	-	-	TRBJ2-7	TGTGCCAGCAGCTCCAGCTCCTACGAGCAGTACTTC	CASSSSSYEQYF
TRBV13	-	-	TRBJ1-1	TGTGCCAGCAGTTTAGAAGGCGGGGGAAAGACTGAAGCTTTCTTT	CASSLEGGGKTEAFF
TRBV7-2	-	-	TRBJ2-7	TGTGCCAGCAGCCATCAATACGAGCAGTACTTC	CASSHQYEQYF
TRBV5-4	TRBD1	-	TRBJ2-2	TGTGCCAGCAGCTTGGAGACAGGGTGGGCCGGGGAGCTGTTTTTT	CASSLETGWAGELFF
TRBV11-3	-	-	TRBJ2-5	TGTGCCAGCAGCCTAACTAGGTACCAAGAGACCCAGTACTTC	CASSLTRYQETQYF
TRBV5-6	TRBD1	-	TRBJ1-2	TGTGCCAGCAGTCCAGGGGGCGCCCACTATGGCTACACCTTC	CASSPGGAHYGYTF
TRBV9	TRBD1	-	TRBJ2-7	TGTGCCAGCAGCGTAGCGATTGGGAGGCGGGACAGGGGCCACGAGCAGTACTTC	CASSVAIGRRDRGHEQYF
TRBV4-1	TRBD2	-	TRBJ2-3	TGCGCCAGCAGCCGGGAAGCGGGGGGCGCAGATACGCAGTATTTT	CASSREAGGADTQYF
TRBV6-6	-	-	TRBJ1-2	TGTGCCAGCAGTTATGGGAAGCCGACCTACACCTTC	CASSYGKPTYTF
TRBV28	-	-	TRBJ1-1	TGTGCCAGCAGTCGATACAGGGCCGGGGACACTGAAGCTTTCTTT	CASSRYRAGDTEAFF
TRBV20-1	-	-	TRBJ2-7	TGCAGTGGACTAAGCGCGTACGAGCAGTACTTC	CSGLSAYEQYF
TRBV28	-	-	TRBJ2-1	TGTGCCAGCAGTTTCGAGCGTAATGAGCAGTTCTTC	CASSFERNEQFF
TRBV5-8	TRBD1	-	TRBJ1-1	TGTGCCAGCAGCTTGGGGGACAGGGATGAAGCTTTCTTT	CASSLGDRDEAFF
TRBV10-3	-	-	TRBJ1-2	TGTGCCATCAGTGAGCAGGATCGGAGAGGCTACACCTTC	CAISEQDRRGYTF
TRBV5-1	TRBD1	-	TRBJ2-1	TGCGCCAGCAGCACGACAGGGATAGATCCCCAGTTCTTC	CASSTTGIDPQFF
TRBV18	-	-	TRBJ2-6	TGTGCCAGCTCACCAGCGACTGGGGCCAACGTCCTGACTTTC	CASSPATGANVLTF
TRBV3-1/TRBV3-2	-	-	TRBJ2-7	TGTGCCAGCAGCCGATACTCCTACGAGCAGTACTTC	CASSRYSYEQYF
TRBV21-1	-	-	TRBJ1-5	TGTGCCAGCAGCAAACGGGGGGGCGTGGGAGGGAAGCCTTGGCAGCCCCAGCATTTT	CASSKRGGVGGKPWQPQHF
TRBV19	-	-	TRBJ1-1	TGTGCCAGTAGTATCTCAGCGGGTGGAGCTTTCTTT	CASSISAGGAFF
TRBV3-1/TRBV3-2	-	once	TRBJ2-5	TGTGCCAGCATGGGCAGTTGGGCGGAGACCCAGTACTTC	CASMGSWAETQYF
TRBV5-1	-	-	TRBJ2-1	TGCGCCAGCAGCCCATTTTCGGGGGGCCCCTACAATGAGCAGTTCTTC	CASSPFSGGPYNEQFF
TRBV30	-	-	TRBJ2-1	TGTGCCTGGAGCATCGGAGGGGGTTTCTCCTACAATGAGCAGTTCTTC	CAWSIGGGFSYNEQFF
TRBV6-5	-	once	TRBJ1-6	TGTGCCAGCAGTTACCGTAATTCACCCCTCCACTTT	CASSYRNSPLHF
TRBV14	TRBD1	-	TRBJ2-1	TGTGCCAGCAGCCACCGGGACAGGGACAATGAGCAGTTCTTC	CASSHRDRDNEQFF
TRBV12-5	-	-	TRBJ2-4	TGTGCTAGTGGTTTGGCCCCGGGGGTAGCCAAAAACATTCAGTACTTC	CASGLAPGVAKNIQYF
TRBV19	-	-	TRBJ2-2	TGTGCCAGTACCCCCCGGGTCGTCACCGGGGAGCTGTTTTTT	CASTPRVVTGELFF
TRBV4-2	-	-	TRBJ2-7	TGTGCCAGCAGCCAAGATTCCAGTTACGAGCAGTACTTC	CASSQDSSYEQYF
TRBV18	-	once	TRBJ2-5	TGTGCCAGCTCACCACCGTTAGGAATCCCTCAAGAGACCCAGTACTTC	CASSPPLGIPQETQYF
TRBV7-8	TRBD2	-	TRBJ2-1	TGTGCCAGCAGCTTTAGCGGGGGGGTTTACAATGAGCAGTTCTTC	CASSFSGGVYNEQFF
TRBV5-4	-	-	TRBJ1-1	TGTGCCAGCAGCTTGGGGTCGACAGAGAACACTGAAGCTTTCTTT	CASSLGSTENTEAFF
TRBV7-3	-	-	TRBJ2-1	TGTGCCAGCAGCTTAAATTCGGGGAATGAGCAGTTCTTC	CASSLNSGNEQFF